This entry lists 31 T cell receptor beta chains sequenced from one sample in a study of shared clonotypes between healthy human individuals. The repertoire was sequenced with immunoSEQ multiplex PCR; TCRdb's copy has only in-frame clones and lacks some. The sample contains some 2.3 million clones, approximately 95% of which appear only once. The sample taken for sequencing was naive CD4+ T cells from PBMCs. As to subset: CD45RA+ positively selected. These receptors all come from a man aged 18-30 years in good health. Some clones in this sample may be carry-over from other donors' samples.

This clone showed up just a few times. The chain combines TRBV20-1 with TRBJ1-1; D possibly corresponds to TRBD1 (5 bases). V lost 3 bases and J lost 8, with 7 bases in between. The CDR3 is made up of 10 amino acids. Germline CDR1 DFQATT, CDR2 SNEGSKA (reference sequence). In nucleotides, the CDR3 is TGCAGTGCTAGTGGGGGGGAAGCTTTCTTT. The encoded protein is CSASGGEAFF.

The J gene is TRBJ1-5, the V gene TRBV9, with 7 bases matching TRBD1. CDR3 size: 16 residues. After removal of 5 bases from V and 1 base from J, the junction contained 9 bases not matched to a gene. Germline V gives CDR1 SGDLS, CDR2 YYNGEE. The CDR3 here is CASSRDSLLSNQPQHF. In nucleotides, the CDR3 is TGTGCCAGCAGTCGGGACAGCCTCCTCAGCAATCAGCCCCAGCATTTT.

The chain carries TRBV9 and TRBJ2-5; 7 bases fit TRBD1. The ends lost 3 bases at V and 2 bases at J; junction bases unmatched: 4. Germline lookup yields CDR1 SGDLS and CDR2 YYNGEE. The CDR3 length is 14 residues. The CDR3 coding sequence is TGTGCCAGCAGCGGGAACAGGGGTCAAGAGACCCAGTACTTC. Residues: CASSGNRGQETQYF.

This chain joins TRBV7-8 and TRBJ2-1, with 7 bases that match TRBD2. Germline V lookup: CDR1 SGHVS, CDR2 FQNEAQ. The CDR3 covers 14 residues. Unmatched junction bases numbered 11, after V lost 6 bases and J lost 9 bases. CDR3 DNA sequence: TGTGCCAGCAGGCTGACCGGGAGGACGATTGAGCAGTTCTTC. Its translation is CASRLTGRTIEQFF.

To note about this clone: Additional DNA sequences in this sample encode the identical CDR3. V is TRBV28 and J is TRBJ1-1; D is uncertain. The CDR3 sequence is 12 residues long. Germline V gene data show CDR1 as MDHEN and CDR2 as SYDVKM. Trimming cost V 5 bases and J 1 base, with 5 bases left between them. The CDR3 coding sequence is TGTGCCAGCAGTGGAGGGAACACTGAAGCTTTCTTT. This encodes CASSGGNTEAFF.

This clone was detected once. The chain recombines TRBV9 with TRBJ2-2, with D possibly being TRBD2 (6 bases). Trimming took 5 bases from V and 0 from J, leaving 11 bases between them. Looked up from germline, CDR1 is SGDLS and CDR2 is YYNGEE. The CDR3 sequence is 15 residues long. The CDR3 DNA sequence: TGTGCCAGCAGGGAGGGGAGCCCGAACACCGGGGAGCTGTTTTTT. Translation: CASREGSPNTGELFF. Full variable domain (missing parts from reference TRBV9 and TRBJ2-2): DSGVTQTPKHLITATGQRVTLRCSPRSGDLSVYWYQQSLDQGLQFLIQYYNGEERAKGNILERFSAQQFPDLHSELNLSSLELGDSALYFCASREGSPNTGELFFGEGSRLTVL.

The rearrangement links TRBV5-1 to TRBJ2-3, with TRBD1 matching 11 bases. The CDR3 spans 17 residues. Per germline, CDR1 SGHRS and CDR2 YFSETQ. V gave up 0 bases and J gave up 4 bases; unmatched junction bases: 7. The CDR3 DNA reads TGCGCCAGCAGCTTGGAGGGACAGGGGGGCGCGGCAGATACGCAGTATTTT. Protein product: CASSLEGQGGAADTQYF.

The chain couples TRBV18 to TRBJ2-2, with 8 bases fitting TRBD2. This CDR3 has 16 amino acids. The germline V gene has CDR1 KGHSH and CDR2 LQKENI. V lost 5 bases and J lost 6; bases outside the gene matches: 11. CDR3 coding DNA: TGTGCCAGCTCAAGAGAGCGGGCGGGAGGAGCCGGGGAGCTGTTTTTT. Protein: CASSRERAGGAGELFF.

The chain has TRBV20-1 and TRBJ1-2; a possible D gene is TRBD1 (6 bases). The CDR3 covers 11 residues. V was cut by 5 bases and J by 8 bases, with 12 bases left in between. Germline V gene sequence: CDR1 DFQATT, CDR2 SNEGSKA (reference sequence). The CDR3 region is CSAVPRGGYTF. The CDR3 nucleotides read TGCAGTGCTGTCCCTAGGGGGGGCTACACCTTC.

The chain couples TRBV14 to TRBJ2-2; D may be TRBD1 (6 bases). Germline CDR1 and CDR2: SGHDN and FVKESK. CDR3 size: 14 residues. Trimming removed 4 bases from V and 2 bases from J, with 8 bases in between. CDR3 region: CASSRGGNTGELFF. CDR3 coding DNA: TGTGCCAGCAGCCGAGGGGGAAACACCGGGGAGCTGTTTTTT.

This rearrangement joins TRBV19 to TRBJ2-1; D possibly corresponds to TRBD1 (6 bases). Looked up from germline, CDR1 is LNHDA and CDR2 is SQIVND (reference sequence). V gave up 8 bases and J gave up 6 bases, with 20 bases separating them. The CDR3 has 15 residues. The CDR3 sequence: CASQTAEVGGNEQFF. For the CDR3, the DNA is TGTGCCAGTCAGACGGCGGAAGTAGGGGGCAATGAGCAGTTCTTC.

CDR3: CASSVGTSGRTRGNEQFF. The CDR3 nucleotides read TGTGCCAGCAGCGTAGGGACTAGCGGGAGGACTCGCGGTAATGAGCAGTTCTTC. The chain couples TRBV9 to TRBJ2-1; TRBD2 matches at 14 bases. V lost 0 bases and J lost 7; bases outside the gene matches: 9. Germline V CDR1 and CDR2: SGDLS, YYNGEE. The CDR3 is 18 amino acids.

The chain couples TRBV5-1 to TRBJ2-7; the match to TRBD2 covers 12 bases. Trimming took 3 bases from V and 3 from J; bases not matched to a gene: 13. The length of the CDR3 is 18 residues. Germline V gene sequence: CDR1 SGHRS, CDR2 YFSETQ. The CDR3 DNA reads as TGCGCCAGCAGCTACGAACCCGGGACTAGCGGGCCCAACTACGAGCAGTACTTC. As protein: CASSYEPGTSGPNYEQYF.

CDR3 sequence: CASSPGTGVRPNYGYTF. The CDR3 DNA reads TGTGCCAGCTCACCGGGGACAGGAGTTCGTCCTAACTATGGCTACACCTTC. The V call is TRBV18, the J call TRBJ1-2; TRBD1 agrees at 8 bases. The V and J ends lost 3 bases and 0 bases, in that order; junction bases with no gene match: 9. The CDR3 is made up of 17 amino acids. CDR1 is KGHSH and CDR2 is LQKENI in the germline V gene.

The chain links TRBV28 to TRBJ2-1, with D possibly TRBD1 on 5 matching bases. Trimming took off 8 bases at V and 0 bases at J, with 17 bases between the two ends. Germline CDR1 reads MDHEN; CDR2 reads SYDVKM. CDR3 length: 16 residues. Written as DNA, the CDR3 is TGTGCCAGCTCAGGCGTTGGGGCGAGCTCCTACAATGAGCAGTTCTTC. Encoded protein: CASSGVGASSYNEQFF.

This clone was counted a few times. V and J are TRBV23-1 and TRBJ1-2; D uncertain. TRBV23-1 is designated an ORF whose function remains uncertain. The CDR3 sequence is 11 residues long. Trimming took off 6 bases at V and 5 bases at J, with 7 bases between the two ends. The CDR3 DNA reads as TGCGCCAGCAGGGCAGGTTATGGCTACACCTTC. This gives the protein CASRAGYGYTF.

This rearrangement joins TRBV6-5 to TRBJ1-1; 8 positions match TRBD1. Germline CDR1 is MNHEY and CDR2 is SVGAGI. The CDR3 runs 14 residues. The J segment lost 2 bases and the V segment lost 6 bases, leaving 5 bases of the junction unmatched. For the CDR3, the DNA is TGTGCCAGCAGGACCGACAGGGGAAACACTGAAGCTTTCTTT. Translated: CASRTDRGNTEAFF.

This clone has a handful of counts. This rearrangement joins TRBV5-1 to TRBJ2-5; D ambiguous. Trimming left V 4 bases short and J 5 bases short, with 9 bases between. Per germline, CDR1 SGHRS and CDR2 YFSETQ. The CDR3 runs 12 residues. The CDR3 sequence is CASSPLGETQYF. In DNA, the CDR3 is TGCGCCAGCAGCCCCCTCGGGGAGACCCAGTACTTC. The whole variable domain, remainder taken from reference TRBV5-1 and TRBJ2-5, is KAGVTQTPRYLIKTRGQQVTLSCSPISGHRSVSWYQQTPGQGLQFLFEYFSETQRNKGNFPGRFSGRQFSNSRSEMNVSTLELGDSALYLCASSPLGETQYFGPGTRLLVL.

This clone was observed once. This sequence joins TRBV27 and TRBJ1-5; weak D call: TRBD1 (6 bases). V was clipped by 3 bases and J by 1 base, with 7 bases between them. Per the germline V gene, CDR1 is MNHEY and CDR2 is SMNVEV (reference sequence). The CDR3 contains 14 residues. CDR3 loop: CASSFGTSNQPQHF. The CDR3 DNA reads as TGTGCCAGCAGTTTCGGGACAAGCAATCAGCCCCAGCATTTT.

This clone was seen only once. The genes are TRBV5-6 and TRBJ2-5; TRBD2 matches at 13 bases. Germline loops: CDR1 SGHDT, CDR2 YYEEEE. The CDR3 runs to 17 residues. The V gene end was trimmed by 1 base and the J gene end by 5 bases; junction bases not matched to a gene: 8. The CDR3 DNA sequence: TGTGCCAGCAGCTTGTCACTAGCGGGAGGGCAGGGGGAGACCCAGTACTTC. Its translation: CASSLSLAGGQGETQYF.

V gene TRBV19 combines with J gene TRBJ2-5, with D tentatively TRBD1 (5 bases). Trimming removed 1 base at V and 3 bases at J, with 9 bases between. Germline CDR1 and CDR2: LNHDA and SQIVND (reference sequence). The CDR3 has 14 amino acids. The CDR3 protein is CASSIVSREETQYF. Written as DNA, the CDR3 is TGTGCCAGTAGTATAGTGTCCAGGGAAGAGACCCAGTACTTC.

The rearrangement joins TRBV2 to TRBJ2-7; 7 bases fit TRBD2. V dropped 6 bases and J dropped 1; count of bases not matched to a gene: 12. Germline V CDR1 and CDR2: SNHLY, FYNNEI. The length of the CDR3 is 16 residues. The CDR3 loop reads CASRAGPNLISYEQYF. DNA for the CDR3: TGTGCCAGCAGAGCGGGACCTAACCTTATTTCCTACGAGCAGTACTTC.

This sequence joins TRBV4-3 and TRBJ2-4; D remains ambiguous. CDR3 length equals 14 residues. The V gene lost 0 bases and the J gene lost 8 bases, with 11 bases spanning the gap. CDR1 and CDR2 (germline): LGHNA, YSLEER. The DNA for the CDR3 is TGCGCCAGCAGCCAAGATTGGGGTTCGGACATTCAGTACTTC. Its translation is CASSQDWGSDIQYF.

The V and J genes are TRBV2 and TRBJ1-1; 7 nucleotides line up with TRBD1. The CDR3 extends over 14 amino acids. J lost 8 bases, V lost 6 bases, and 12 bases had no gene match. Germline V gene sequence: CDR1 SNHLY, CDR2 FYNNEI. This CDR3 is CASSQYDRAPEAFF. The CDR3 DNA sequence: TGTGCCAGCAGCCAATACGACAGGGCGCCCGAAGCTTTCTTT.

V gene TRBV6-4 combines with J gene TRBJ2-2; 8 bases align to TRBD1. CDR1 is MRHNA, CDR2 SNTAGT, per germline. Trimming cost V 7 bases and J 6 bases; bases outside gene matches: 7. CDR3 size: 14 residues. The CDR3 protein is CASTVDRGSGELFF. CDR3 DNA sequence: TGTGCCAGCACCGTCGACAGGGGATCCGGGGAGCTGTTTTTT.

The CDR3 spells CASSLLADLGFF. CDR3 nucleotides: TGTGCCAGCAGTTTATTGGCGGATCTGGGTTTCTTT. The gene calls are TRBV27 and TRBJ1-1; D ambiguous. With 1 base removed from V and 13 bases from J, the gap between germline ends came to 13 bases. Germline V gene sequence: CDR1 MNHEY, CDR2 SMNVEV (reference sequence). CDR3 length: 12 amino acids.

V is TRBV6-1 and J is TRBJ1-2, with 7 positions matching TRBD1. V lost 1 base to trimming and J lost 7 bases; unmatched junction nucleotides: 3. The germline gives CDR1 MNHNS, CDR2 SASEGT. The CDR3 contains 13 residues. The CDR3 DNA reads TGTGCCAGCAGTGAAGGGGGACAGCGTGGCTACACCTTC. This gives the protein CASSEGGQRGYTF.

The rearrangement links TRBV25-1 to TRBJ1-2; 9 positions agree with TRBD1. V shed 5 bases and J 4 bases; nucleotides not matched to a gene: 5. The CDR3 runs 14 residues. Germline CDR1 is MGHDK and CDR2 is SYGVNS. In DNA form, the CDR3 reads TGTGCCAGCAGTCCGGGGACAGGGACCTATGGCTACACCTTC. The encoded protein is CASSPGTGTYGYTF.

The rearrangement joins TRBV4-3 to TRBJ1-2; possibly TRBD1 for D (5 bases). Between the trimmed V and J ends, which lost 1 base and 7 bases, there was a span of 10 bases. Germline V gene data show CDR1 as LGHNA and CDR2 as YSLEER. The CDR3 totals 13 residues. This chain's CDR3 is CASSQALGVGYTF. The CDR3 nucleotides are TGCGCCAGCAGCCAAGCATTAGGGGTTGGCTACACCTTC.

The chain carries TRBV4-1 and TRBJ1-4; D is uncertain. Germline lookup yields CDR1 MGHRA and CDR2 YSYEKL. The CDR3 consists of 17 residues. The V end lost 4 bases, the J end lost 2 bases, and 17 bases lay between the germline ends. The CDR3 protein is CASSPGVVRSTNEKLFF. The CDR3, as DNA: TGCGCCAGCAGCCCCGGGGTCGTGCGGTCGACTAATGAAAAACTGTTTTTT.

The rearrangement links TRBV18 to TRBJ1-4; no definite D call. Trimming cost V 6 bases and J 6 bases, with 17 bases left between them. Germline V CDR1 and CDR2: KGHSH, LQKENI. The CDR3 contains 15 residues. CDR3 nucleotides: TGTGCCAGCTCTCTATCACCGGGCGGAGATGAAAAACTGTTTTTT. It codes for CASSLSPGGDEKLFF.